The 23 T cell receptor beta chains below come from one sample, sequenced in a study of cytomegalovirus exposure and HLA in healthy donors. The primer mix had 60 Vbeta and 13 Jbeta primers. Sequencing was performed with immunoSEQ multiplex PCR; in TCRdb, only in-frame clones are kept and a portion is missing. The sample spans around 40,000 clones; the ten largest clones claim roughly 9.6%. Sample: PBMCs. These receptors came from a man in his forties in good health and CMV-seropositive.

The chain carries TRBV18 and TRBJ1-5, with 7 bases that match TRBD1. The V gene end was trimmed by 3 bases and the J gene end by 7 bases; junction bases not matched to a gene: 6. CDR1 is KGHSH and CDR2 is LQKENI in the germline V gene. This CDR3 comprises 14 residues. The CDR3 here is CASSPYRGGQPQHF. The CDR3 DNA is TGTGCCAGCTCACCTTACAGGGGTGGACAGCCCCAGCATTTT.

This rearrangement joins TRBV6-5 to TRBJ2-5, with unresolved D. The end of the DNA fits TRBJ2-7 better, so the J call may be wrong. Germline CDR1 is MNHEY and CDR2 is SVGAGI. The CDR3 extends over 15 amino acids. CDR3 bases: TGTGCCAGCAGTTATGGGCGAACCGCCTCCTACGAGCAGTACTTC. Its translation: CASSYGRTASYEQYF.

The chain uses TRBV18 and TRBJ1-2; 10 bases match TRBD1. Trimming at V came to 0 bases and at J to 8 bases, leaving 6 bases not matched to a gene. Germline lookup yields CDR1 KGHSH and CDR2 LQKENI. This CDR3 spans 15 amino acids. The CDR3 loop reads CASSPPVTGGKGYTF. The CDR3, as DNA: TGTGCCAGCTCACCACCGGTGACAGGGGGCAAGGGCTACACCTTC.

J is TRBJ2-7 and V is TRBV7-6, with TRBD1 matching over 10 bases. Losses at the gene ends were 5 bases for V and 7 bases for J; bases not matched to a gene: 8. Germline assignment: CDR1 SGHVS and CDR2 FNYEAQ. The CDR3 is made up of 14 amino acids. CDR3 in DNA: TGTGCCAGCAGCCCGACAGGGGGCGAAGGGGAGCAGTACTTC. Translated, it gives CASSPTGGEGEQYF.

The V call is TRBV18, the J call TRBJ2-1; D may be TRBD2 (6 bases). Trimming stripped 6 bases from V and 3 bases from J, with 15 bases between. Germline loops: CDR1 KGHSH, CDR2 LQKENI. The CDR3 covers 15 residues. The CDR3 bases are TGTGCCAGCTCCTCCCTCCCGCGGGACTACAATGAGCAGTTCTTC. Amino acid sequence: CASSSLPRDYNEQFF.

The V and J genes are TRBV19 and TRBJ1-1; 7 nucleotides align to TRBD1. V was pared by 5 bases and J by 5 bases, with 8 bases of the junction left unmatched. Germline V gene lookup returns CDR1 LNHDA and CDR2 SQIVND (reference sequence). The CDR3 totals 14 residues. The CDR3 DNA follows: TGTGCCAGTAGTTCGGGACCACAGGGGACTGAAGCTTTCTTT. Residues: CASSSGPQGTEAFF.

The rearrangement uses TRBV14 and TRBJ2-3, with 7 positions matching TRBD1. Trimming cost V 4 bases and J 4 bases; bases outside gene matches: 11. CDR1 is SGHDN, CDR2 FVKESK, per germline. CDR3 length equals 16 residues. The CDR3: CASSPWDRTVPDTQYF. The CDR3 DNA reads as TGTGCCAGCAGCCCATGGGACAGAACGGTACCAGATACGCAGTATTTT. The full variable domain, with the rest looked up from reference TRBV14 and TRBJ2-3, is EAGVTQFPSHSVIEKGQTVTLRCDPISGHDNLYWYRRVMGKEIKFLLHFVKESKQDESGMPNNRFLAERTGGTYSTLKVQPAELEDSGVYFCASSPWDRTVPDTQYFGPGTRLTVL.

The rearrangement links TRBV5-1 to TRBJ2-1; D is possibly TRBD2 (5 bases). Germline CDR1 is SGHRS and CDR2 is YFSETQ. The CDR3 spans 13 residues. Trimming shortened V by 4 bases and J by 6 bases, and 11 bases separated the two germline ends. The CDR3: CASSPGNSNEQFF. CDR3 DNA: TGCGCCAGCAGCCCCGGGAACAGCAATGAGCAGTTCTTC.

V and J are TRBV4-1 and TRBJ2-5; possibly TRBD2 for D (5 bases). The germline V gene has CDR1 MGHRA and CDR2 YSYEKL. Trimming stripped 4 bases from V and 5 bases from J, with 11 bases between. CDR3 size: 13 residues. The CDR3: CASSLGPGETQYF. The CDR3 nucleotides read TGCGCCAGCAGCCTCGGACCGGGGGAGACCCAGTACTTC.

The J gene is TRBJ2-3, the V gene TRBV5-1; 8 bases are a match to TRBD2. The CDR3 is 15 amino acids. The germline gives CDR1 SGHRS, CDR2 YFSETQ. The V segment lost 3 bases and the J segment 8 bases; nucleotides outside the gene matches: 11. DNA of the CDR3: TGCGCCAGCAGCTATGCAGCGGGAGATGCAGGTACGCAGTATTTT. Amino acid sequence: CASSYAAGDAGTQYF.

The rearrangement links TRBV5-4 to TRBJ2-3; 11 bases are a match to TRBD2. Germline loops: CDR1 SGHNT, CDR2 YYREEE (reference sequence). V trimming: 0 bases; J trimming: 1 base; junction bases outside the gene matches: 4. This CDR3 has 17 amino acids. The CDR3 DNA follows: TGTGCCAGCAGCTTGGAGACTAGCGGGATAGGCACAGATACGCAGTATTTT. It translates to CASSLETSGIGTDTQYF.

The chain uses TRBV5-1 and TRBJ2-5; 7 bases line up with TRBD1. The tail of the sequence fits TRBJ2-7 better, so the J call may be wrong. This CDR3 is 13 amino acids long. The germline gives CDR1 SGHRS, CDR2 YFSETQ. The CDR3 loop is CASSYSGQPEQYF. Here the CDR3 DNA reads TGCGCCAGCAGCTACTCGGGACAGCCCGAGCAGTACTTC.

The chain carries TRBV18 and TRBJ1-4; a weak D match, TRBD1 (5 bases). Trimming removed 3 bases from V and 2 bases from J, with 7 bases in between. Germline CDR1 is KGHSH and CDR2 is LQKENI. The CDR3 consists of 14 residues. The CDR3 nucleotides are TGTGCCAGCTCACCGTCAGGGACTAATGAAAAACTGTTTTTT. This encodes CASSPSGTNEKLFF. Variable domain in full (rest from reference TRBV18 and TRBJ1-4): NAGVMQNPRHLVRRRGQEARLRCSPMKGHSHVYWYRQLPEEGLKFMVYLQKENIIDESGMPKERFSAEFPKEGPSILRIQQVVRGDSAAYFCASSPSGTNEKLFFGSGTQLSVL.

This chain links TRBV4-1 with TRBJ2-5; D is perhaps TRBD2 (5 bases). The J call is in doubt because the DNA end fits TRBJ2-7 better. The length of the CDR3 is 16 residues. Germline loops: CDR1 MGHRA, CDR2 YSYEKL. The CDR3 sequence is CASSQESGASSYEQYF. CDR3 sequence (DNA): TGCGCCAGCAGCCAAGAAAGCGGCGCCAGCTCCTACGAGCAGTACTTC.

The chain uses TRBV4-3 and TRBJ1-2; the D is unclear. The CDR3 has 17 residues. With 3 bases removed from V and 1 base from J, the gap between germline ends came to 18 bases. Germline V gives CDR1 LGHNA, CDR2 YSLEER. CDR3 nucleotides: TGCGCCAGCAGCCAGGAGGTCCGAGGACCGCATAACTATGGCTACACCTTC. The encoded protein is CASSQEVRGPHNYGYTF.

This CDR3 reads CASSGAPGQGSSYNEQFF. DNA for the CDR3: TGTGCCAGTAGTGGTGCTCCGGGACAGGGGTCGTCCTACAATGAGCAGTTCTTC. V is TRBV19 and J is TRBJ2-1, with TRBD1 identical over 10 bases. The CDR3 covers 18 residues. The trim removed 5 bases at V and 1 base at J, leaving 11 bases unmatched. The germline gives CDR1 LNHDA, CDR2 SQIVND (reference sequence).

The chain is built from TRBV10-3 and TRBJ2-1, with TRBD1 matching over 8 bases. The CDR3 has 14 residues. The V gene end was trimmed by 11 bases and the J gene end by 8 bases; junction bases not matched to a gene: 14. Looked up from germline, CDR1 is ENHRY and CDR2 is SYGVKD. As DNA, the CDR3 is TGTGCCGTCTCCTCGACAGGGGCTCAGGATGAGCAGTTCTTC. Translation gives CAVSSTGAQDEQFF.

The chain links TRBV5-1 to TRBJ1-1; weak D call: TRBD1 (6 bases). V dropped 2 bases and J dropped 4 bases, with 12 bases sitting between them. There are 14 residues in the CDR3. Germline CDR1 SGHRS, CDR2 YFSETQ. CDR3 sequence: CASSFWQGSTEAFF. CDR3 bases: TGCGCCAGCAGCTTTTGGCAGGGGAGCACTGAAGCTTTCTTT. Full variable domain (remainder filled in from reference TRBV5-1 and TRBJ1-1): KAGVTQTPRYLIKTRGQQVTLSCSPISGHRSVSWYQQTPGQGLQFLFEYFSETQRNKGNFPGRFSGRQFSNSRSEMNVSTLELGDSALYLCASSFWQGSTEAFFGQGTRLTVV.

The rearrangement joins TRBV11-3 to TRBJ2-7, with D possibly being TRBD1 (5 bases). Germline CDR1 SGHNT, CDR2 YENEEA. This CDR3 is built from 14 residues. The germline V and J ends were trimmed by 1 base and 2 bases, with 9 bases remaining between them. The CDR3 DNA is TGTGCCAGCAGCTTAGTAGGGGTGGCCTACGAGCAGTACTTC. Amino acids: CASSLVGVAYEQYF. The whole variable domain, remainder taken from reference TRBV11-3 and TRBJ2-7, is EAGVVQSPRYKIIEKKQPVAFWCNPISGHNTLYWYLQNLGQGPELLIRYENEEAVDDSQLPKDRFSAERLKGVDSTLKIQPAELGDSAVYLCASSLVGVAYEQYFGPGTRLTVT.

The chain is built from TRBV5-4 and TRBJ2-2, with 11 bases matching TRBD1. The CDR3 length is 16 residues. J lost 7 bases, V lost 4 bases, and 9 bases had no gene match. The germline V gene has CDR1 SGHNT and CDR2 YYREEE (reference sequence). CDR3 nucleotide sequence: TGTGCCAGCAGCCCCGGGACAGGGGGTATTGTCGGGGAGCTGTTTTTT. The encoded protein is CASSPGTGGIVGELFF.

The gene calls are TRBV9 and TRBJ2-1; 10 bases are shared with TRBD2. Germline V gives CDR1 SGDLS, CDR2 YYNGEE. The V gene end was trimmed by 3 bases and the J gene end by 7 bases; junction bases not matched to a gene: 10. This CDR3 is 16 amino acids long. Written as DNA, the CDR3 is TGTGCCAGCAGCGGTACCAGGGCTAGCGGGAGTAATGAGCAGTTCTTC. This encodes CASSGTRASGSNEQFF.

This chain links TRBV7-2 with TRBJ2-3; possible D gene TRBD2, 5 bases. Trimming shortened V by 4 bases and J by 3 bases, and 5 bases separated the two germline ends. Germline CDR1 SGHTA, CDR2 FQGNSA. There are 12 residues in the CDR3. CDR3 loop: CASSWTTDTQYF. As DNA, the CDR3 is TGTGCCAGCAGCTGGACTACAGATACGCAGTATTTT. Full variable domain (missing parts from reference TRBV7-2 and TRBJ2-3): GAGVSQSPSNKVTEKGKDVELRCDPISGHTALYWYRQSLGQGLEFLIYFQGNSAPDKSGLPSDRFSAERTGGSVSTLTIQRTQQEDSAVYLCASSWTTDTQYFGPGTRLTVL.

CDR3 region: CASSPAGHPYGYTF. DNA for the CDR3: TGTGCCAGCAGTCCGGCAGGGCATCCTTATGGCTACACCTTC. The chain joins TRBV6-5 to TRBJ1-2, with a weak D call TRBD1 (5 bases). The CDR3 has 14 amino acids. Germline-derived CDR1 and CDR2 are MNHEY and SVGAGI. Between the trimmed V and J ends, which lost 5 bases and 5 bases, there was a span of 15 bases.